This T cell receptor beta chain derives from a study of blood T cell repertoires in COVID-19. CDR3 length: 14 amino acids. V was pared by 8 bases and J by 0 bases, with 14 bases between. Looked up from germline, CDR1 is LNHDA and CDR2 is SQIVND (reference sequence). Measured with immunoSEQ multiplex PCR; TCRdb has only the in-frame clones, and not every one. Here the sample spans approximately 82,000 clones, roughly 80% being singletons. The clonotype comes from a woman aged 70 to 79 with acute or convalescent COVID-19. The V and J genes are TRBV19 and TRBJ2-7; D is perhaps TRBD1 (5 bases). Input material: peripheral blood. CDR3 nucleotide sequence: TGTGCCAGTGCTTCAGGGTTCAACTCCTACGAGCAGTACTTC. Protein: CASASGFNSYEQYF.